This TCR beta chain comes out of a study of immune evolution from preneoplasia to lung adenocarcinoma. Study at large: HLA loss of heterozygosity: about 7% AIS, about 15% MIA, over 30% ADC, none AAH.

J gave up 7 bases and V 0 bases, and 7 bases lay outside the gene matches. The CDR3 runs to 16 residues. The germline CDR1 and CDR2 sequences are KGHSH and LQKENI. Comments on this clone: Its target is unknown.

General study results and limits: Top clone share appeared to fall from AAH through AIS, MIA, adenocarcinoma.

Generated by immunoSEQ multiplex PCR, the TCRdb table keeps only in-frame clones and is missing some. The sample lists some 4,000 clones, roughly 73% occurring once. The receptor was derived from a person aged 60-79 years with lung adenocarcinoma. The V call is TRBV18, the J call TRBJ1-4, with TRBD1 identical over 8 bases. What was sequenced was FFPE lung adenocarcinoma in situ tissue. This CDR3 is CASSPPSTGGVEKLFF. In DNA form, the CDR3 reads TGTGCCAGCTCACCACCTTCTACAGGGGGTGTTGAAAAACTGTTTTTT.